This passage covers 11 T cell receptor beta chains from one sample sequenced in a study of T cell changes during pregnancy in multiple sclerosis. The repertoire was sequenced with immunoSEQ multiplex PCR; TCRdb's copy has only in-frame clones and lacks some. The data hold approximately 90,000 clones, with approximately 93% observed a single time. The sequencing used peripheral blood, collected in the first trimester of pregnancy. These receptors came from a female donor with multiple sclerosis, enrolled in a pregnancy study.

The rearrangement uses TRBV4-1 and TRBJ2-1; 8 bases match TRBD2. This CDR3 contains 14 residues. Germline V gene data show CDR1 as MGHRA and CDR2 as YSYEKL. V lost 0 bases and J lost 8; bases outside the gene matches: 3. This chain's CDR3 is CASSQDWTSYEQFF. In DNA form, the CDR3 reads TGCGCCAGCAGCCAAGATTGGACTAGCTATGAGCAGTTCTTC.

The chain is built from TRBV7-9 and TRBJ2-5; tentatively, D is TRBD1 (6 bases). With 3 bases removed from V and 3 bases from J, the gap between germline ends came to 8 bases. The CDR3 runs 13 residues. CDR1 is SEHNR and CDR2 is FQNEAQ in the germline V gene (reference sequence). The CDR3 sequence: CASSFGQKETQYF. CDR3 in DNA: TGTGCCAGCAGCTTTGGACAGAAAGAGACCCAGTACTTC.

This rearrangement joins TRBV30 to TRBJ2-1; TRBD2 matches 10 bases. Germline V gives CDR1 GTSNPN, CDR2 SVGIG (reference sequence). V shed 0 bases and J 8 bases; nucleotides not matched to a gene: 7. This CDR3 is 15 amino acids long. This chain's CDR3 is CAWSVRSGRVDEQFF. CDR3 nucleotide sequence: TGTGCCTGGAGTGTACGAAGCGGGAGGGTTGATGAGCAGTTCTTC.

This rearrangement joins TRBV2 to TRBJ1-5; D might be TRBD1 (5 bases). The CDR3 consists of 14 residues. Germline loops: CDR1 SNHLY, CDR2 FYNNEI. V lost 0 bases and J lost 9, with 12 bases in between. The CDR3 is CASSEATAALPQHF. CDR3 coding DNA: TGTGCCAGCAGTGAAGCGACAGCCGCTCTGCCCCAGCATTTT.

The chain joins TRBV7-9 to TRBJ2-1, with a possible D match to TRBD2 (6 bases). Germline loops: CDR1 SEHNR, CDR2 FQNEAQ (reference sequence). CDR3 length equals 12 residues. V gave up 5 bases and J gave up 15 bases, with 17 bases separating them. The CDR3 region has the DNA TGTGCCAGCAGCCGACTCGGGGGAGTGGGGTTCTTC. Its protein is CASSRLGGVGFF.

This chain joins TRBV5-6 and TRBJ2-1, with 8 bases aligning to TRBD2. The V and J ends lost 4 bases and 4 bases, in that order; junction bases with no gene match: 4. The germline V gene encodes CDR1 SGHDT and CDR2 YYEEEE. This CDR3 contains 14 residues. The CDR3 DNA follows: TGTGCCAGCAGCGCCGGGACTAGTTACAATGAGCAGTTCTTC. The encoded protein is CASSAGTSYNEQFF.

The chain recombines TRBV19 with TRBJ1-1; 7 bases line up with TRBD1. The CDR3 length is 15 residues. Germline V CDR1 and CDR2: LNHDA, SQIVND (reference sequence). The junction had 6 bases not matched to a gene; V was cut back by 4 bases and J by 1 base. Written as DNA, the CDR3 is TGTGCCAGTAGTAGGTACAGGGGCGGGAACACTGAAGCTTTCTTT. Protein: CASSRYRGGNTEAFF.

The chain has TRBV5-4 and TRBJ2-7; TRBD1 might be the D (5 bases). The CDR3 has 13 residues. CDR1 and CDR2 from the germline V gene are SGHNT and YYREEE (reference sequence). The V and J ends lost 3 bases and 1 base respectively, with 8 bases between them. CDR3 DNA: TGTGCCAGCAGCTATAGGGGTTCCTACGAGCAGTACTTC. It codes for CASSYRGSYEQYF.

CDR3 region: CASSEEGANRFKETQYF. CDR3 in DNA: TGTGCCAGCAGTGAAGAGGGTGCGAACAGGTTCAAAGAGACCCAGTACTTC. The rearrangement joins TRBV6-1 to TRBJ2-5, with D maybe TRBD1 (5 bases). This CDR3 is built from 17 residues. The germline CDR1 and CDR2 sequences are MNHNS and SASEGT. V lost 1 base, J lost 3 bases, and 18 bases lay in between.

V and J are TRBV7-3 and TRBJ2-7; D unclear. The CDR3 runs to 14 residues. Between the trimmed V and J ends, which lost 1 base and 0 bases, there was a span of 7 bases. Germline lookup yields CDR1 SGHTA and CDR2 FQGTGA. The CDR3 region has the DNA TGTGCCAGCAGCTTAAGTCCAAACTCCTACGAGCAGTACTTC. Translation: CASSLSPNSYEQYF.

The chain uses TRBV27 and TRBJ1-1; D possibly corresponds to TRBD1 (5 bases). The ends were cut back, 1 base at V and 4 bases at J, with 10 bases in the middle. The CDR3 is 14 amino acids. Germline V gives CDR1 MNHEY, CDR2 SMNVEV (reference sequence). The CDR3 spells CASSLYGGSTEAFF. The CDR3, as DNA: TGTGCCAGCAGTTTATACGGGGGGAGCACTGAAGCTTTCTTT.